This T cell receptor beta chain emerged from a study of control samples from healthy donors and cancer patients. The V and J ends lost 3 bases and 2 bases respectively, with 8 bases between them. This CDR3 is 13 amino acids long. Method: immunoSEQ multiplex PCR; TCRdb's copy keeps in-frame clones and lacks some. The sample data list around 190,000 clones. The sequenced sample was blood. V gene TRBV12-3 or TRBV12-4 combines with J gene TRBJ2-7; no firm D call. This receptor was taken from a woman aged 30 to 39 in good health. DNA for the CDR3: TGTGCCAGCAGTTTGAACGAGGCCTACGAGCAGTACTTC. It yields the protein CASSLNEAYEQYF.